What follows describes a single T cell receptor beta chain. Its antigen is unknown. Despite likely unrecorded immune exposures, the donors were nominally healthy at the time of sampling. The V end lost 3 bases, the J end lost 2 bases, and 8 bases lay between the germline ends. Germline-derived CDR1 and CDR2 are MNHEY and SMNVEV (reference sequence). The CDR3 spans 13 residues. 13 Jbeta primers and 60 Vbeta primers were used for the PCR. Method: immunoSEQ multiplex PCR; TCRdb's copy keeps in-frame clones and lacks some. The top ten hold approximately 2.1% of the sample, which has around 200,000 clones, around three quarters seen once. The sample is drawn from a study of cytomegalovirus exposure and HLA in healthy donors. Study findings and constraints: An analysis that came later showed most CMV-associated TCR beta chains appearing HLA-restricted. The authors later linked a missense DCLRE1C variant to TCR beta V- and J-gene trimming. Per a later analysis, 15,000 to 20,000 TCR beta sequences showed association with HLA alleles at 0.05 false discovery rate.

The source of this sequence is a woman aged 25 to 39 in good health and CMV-seropositive. This chain links TRBV27 with TRBJ2-7; the D is unclear. Input material: PBMCs. The CDR3 DNA is TGTGCCAGCAGTTTTGGGCAGACCTACGAGCAGTACTTC. Translating it yields CASSFGQTYEQYF.